This entry describes one T cell receptor (beta chain). Germline CDR1 and CDR2: MNHNY and SVGAGI (reference sequence). This CDR3 contains 24 residues. V was clipped by 5 bases and J by 0 bases; unmatched bases: 24. The entry originates in a study of blood T cell repertoires in COVID-19. Study background: The samples span acute and convalescent COVID-19 from the United States, Italy and Spain. The analysed material was cDNA or gDNA that came from T cells, B-cell-depleted T cells, or PBMCs.

Original processing methods: Estimates of nucleated cell counts were drawn from the amplification of reference gene primers. The assay was immunoSEQ multiplex PCR, and TCRdb's table has in-frame clones only and misses some. The V and J calls and the clone size are those of that table, but D and trimming were determined from the DNA. This repertoire shows approximately 53,000 clones, around 73% found once; its top ten account for roughly 6%. The cohort comprised adults aged roughly 18 to 95 years residing in about two dozen US areas. V usage is TRBV6-6 and J usage is TRBJ2-4, with 14 nucleotides matching TRBD2. The sample consisted of PBMCs or T cells enriched from blood (not recorded which). The TCR comes from a woman in her 50s with acute COVID-19. CDR3 nucleotide sequence: TGTGCCAGCAGTCAACGGGCGGGCTCGACTAGCGGGGGGGCCCCGCCCCTAGCCAAAAACATTCAGTACTTC. Translation: CASSQRAGSTSGGAPPLAKNIQYF.